This T cell receptor (beta chain) is drawn from a study of blood T cell repertoires in COVID-19. Study overall: The study drew acute and convalescent COVID-19 samples from the United States, Italy and Spain.

A single count supports this clone. V lost 5 bases, J lost 2 bases, and 14 bases lay in between. The CDR3 totals 15 residues. The germline V gene encodes CDR1 MDHEN and CDR2 SYDVKM. TCRdb's copy holds only in-frame clones and misses some; the assay was immunoSEQ multiplex PCR. The data hold around 16,000 clones, with around 82% observed a single time. Sequences were obtained from peripheral blood. This TCR derives from a man at least 80 years old with active COVID-19. V usage is TRBV28 and J usage is TRBJ2-3; tentatively, D is TRBD1 (5 bases). CDR3 sequence (DNA): TGTGCCAGCAGTCTGAGACAGCACCACACAGATACGCAGTATTTT. Its protein is CASSLRQHHTDTQYF. Combining the CDR3 with reference TRBV28 and TRBJ2-3 gives the whole variable domain DVKVTQSSRYLVKRTGEKVFLECVQDMDHENMFWYRQDPGLGLRLIYFSYDVKMKEKGDIPEGYSVSREKKERFSLILESASTNQTSMYLCASSLRQHHTDTQYFGPGTRLTVL.